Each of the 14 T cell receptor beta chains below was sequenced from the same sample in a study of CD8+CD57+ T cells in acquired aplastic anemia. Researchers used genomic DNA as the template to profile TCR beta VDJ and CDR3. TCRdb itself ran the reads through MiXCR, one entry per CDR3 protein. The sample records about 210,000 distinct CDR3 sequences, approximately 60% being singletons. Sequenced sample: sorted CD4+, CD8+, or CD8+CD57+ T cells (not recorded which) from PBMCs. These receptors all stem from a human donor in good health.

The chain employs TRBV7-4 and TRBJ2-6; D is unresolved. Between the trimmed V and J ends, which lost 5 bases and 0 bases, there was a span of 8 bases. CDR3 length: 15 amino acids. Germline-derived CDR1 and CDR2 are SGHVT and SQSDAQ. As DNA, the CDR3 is TGTGCCAGCAGCCCAATGGGCTCTGGGGCCAACGTCCTGACTTTC. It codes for CASSPMGSGANVLTF.

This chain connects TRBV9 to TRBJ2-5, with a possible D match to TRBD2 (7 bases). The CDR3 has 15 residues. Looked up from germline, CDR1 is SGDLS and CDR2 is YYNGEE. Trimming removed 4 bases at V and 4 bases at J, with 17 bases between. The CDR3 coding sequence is TGTGCCAGCAGCCCCAGTGGGGGGGGCGTAGAGACCCAGTACTTC. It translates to CASSPSGGGVETQYF.

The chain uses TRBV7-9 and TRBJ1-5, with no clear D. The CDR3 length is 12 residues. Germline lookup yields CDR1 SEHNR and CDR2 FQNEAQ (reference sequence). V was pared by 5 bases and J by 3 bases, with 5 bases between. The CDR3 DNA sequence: TGTGCCAGCAGCCCCCCCAATCAGCCCCAGCATTTT. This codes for CASSPPNQPQHF.

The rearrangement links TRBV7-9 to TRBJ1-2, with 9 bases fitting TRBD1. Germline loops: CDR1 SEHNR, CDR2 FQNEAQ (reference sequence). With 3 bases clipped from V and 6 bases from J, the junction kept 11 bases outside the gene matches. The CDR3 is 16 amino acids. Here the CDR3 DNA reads TGTGCCAGCAGCTTGAGGTCGACAGGGGGGAACCATGGCTACACCTTC. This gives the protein CASSLRSTGGNHGYTF.

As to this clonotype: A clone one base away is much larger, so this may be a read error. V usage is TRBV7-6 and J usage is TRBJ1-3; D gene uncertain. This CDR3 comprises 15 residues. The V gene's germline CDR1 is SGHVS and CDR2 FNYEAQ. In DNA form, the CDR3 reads TGTGCCAGCAGCTTAGGAGGATCCGCTGGAAGCACCATATATTTT. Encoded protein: CASSLGGSAGSTIYF.

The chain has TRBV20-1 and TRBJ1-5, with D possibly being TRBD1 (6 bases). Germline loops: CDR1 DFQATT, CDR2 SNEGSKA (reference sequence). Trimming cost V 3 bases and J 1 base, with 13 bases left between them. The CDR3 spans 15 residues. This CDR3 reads CSARGAGDSNQPQHF. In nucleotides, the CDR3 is TGCAGTGCTAGGGGGGCGGGGGACAGCAATCAGCCCCAGCATTTT.

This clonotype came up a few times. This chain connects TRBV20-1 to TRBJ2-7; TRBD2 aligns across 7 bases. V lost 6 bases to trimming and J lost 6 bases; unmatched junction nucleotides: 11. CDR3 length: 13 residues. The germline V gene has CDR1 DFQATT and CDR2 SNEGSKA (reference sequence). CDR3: CSAPGGGTCEQYF. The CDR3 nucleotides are TGCAGTGCCCCTGGGGGGGGAACCTGCGAGCAGTACTTC.

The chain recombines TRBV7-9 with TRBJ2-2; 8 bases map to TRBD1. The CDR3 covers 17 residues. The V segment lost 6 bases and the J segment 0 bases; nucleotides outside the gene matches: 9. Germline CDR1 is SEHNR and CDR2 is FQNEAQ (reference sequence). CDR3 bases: TGTGCCAGCAGTCATACAGGGGGACTTGCGAACACCGGGGAGCTGTTTTTT. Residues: CASSHTGGLANTGELFF.

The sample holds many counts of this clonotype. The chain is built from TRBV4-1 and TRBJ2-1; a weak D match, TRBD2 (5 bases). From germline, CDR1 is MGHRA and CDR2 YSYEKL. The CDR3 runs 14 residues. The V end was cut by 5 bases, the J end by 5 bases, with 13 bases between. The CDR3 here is CASSYRERDNEQFF. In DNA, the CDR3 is TGCGCCAGCAGCTATCGGGAAAGGGACAATGAGCAGTTCTTC.

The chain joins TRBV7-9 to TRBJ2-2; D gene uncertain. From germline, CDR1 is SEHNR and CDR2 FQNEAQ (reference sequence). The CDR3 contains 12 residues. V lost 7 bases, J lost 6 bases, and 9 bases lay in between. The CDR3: CASTTIAGELFF. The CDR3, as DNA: TGTGCCAGCACCACCATTGCCGGGGAGCTGTTTTTT.

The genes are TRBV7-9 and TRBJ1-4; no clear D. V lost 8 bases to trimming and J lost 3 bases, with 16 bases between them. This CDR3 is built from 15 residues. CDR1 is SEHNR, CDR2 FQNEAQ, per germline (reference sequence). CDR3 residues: CASSPLEAANEKLFF. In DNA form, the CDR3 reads TGTGCCAGCTCGCCCCTTGAGGCGGCTAATGAAAAACTGTTTTTT.

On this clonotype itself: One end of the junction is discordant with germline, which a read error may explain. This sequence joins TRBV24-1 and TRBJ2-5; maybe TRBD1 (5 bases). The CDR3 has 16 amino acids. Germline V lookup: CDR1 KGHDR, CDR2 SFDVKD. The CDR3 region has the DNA TGTGCCACCAGTGACTCCGGTAGGGGATCATCAGAGACCCAGTGCTTC. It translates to CATSDSGRGSSETQCF.

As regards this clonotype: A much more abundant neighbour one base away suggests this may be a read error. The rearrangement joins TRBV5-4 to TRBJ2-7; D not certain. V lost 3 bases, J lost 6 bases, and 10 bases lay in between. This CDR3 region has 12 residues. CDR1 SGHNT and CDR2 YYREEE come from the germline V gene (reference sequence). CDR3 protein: CASSSGLAEQYF. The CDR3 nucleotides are TGTGCCAGCAGCTCAGGTTTGGCCGAGCAGTACTTC.

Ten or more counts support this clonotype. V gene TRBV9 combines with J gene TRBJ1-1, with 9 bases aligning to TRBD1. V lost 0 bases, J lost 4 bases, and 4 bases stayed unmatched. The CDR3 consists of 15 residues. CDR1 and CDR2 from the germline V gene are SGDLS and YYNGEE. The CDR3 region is CASSVAGTGFTEAFF. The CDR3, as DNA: TGTGCCAGCAGCGTAGCTGGGACAGGGTTCACTGAAGCTTTCTTT.